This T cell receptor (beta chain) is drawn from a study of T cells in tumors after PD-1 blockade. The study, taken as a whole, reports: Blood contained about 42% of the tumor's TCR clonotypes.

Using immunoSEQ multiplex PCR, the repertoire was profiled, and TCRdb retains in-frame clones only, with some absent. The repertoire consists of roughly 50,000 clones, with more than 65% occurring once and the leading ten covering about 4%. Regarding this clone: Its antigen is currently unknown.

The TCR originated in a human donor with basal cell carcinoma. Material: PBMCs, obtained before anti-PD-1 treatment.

The CDR3: CASSAGTGFEIEQYF. The CDR3 DNA is TGCGCCAGCAGCGCCGGGACAGGGTTTGAAATTGAGCAGTACTTC. The V call is TRBV5-1, the J call TRBJ2-7; 9 nucleotides agree with TRBD1. The CDR3 length is 15 residues. The germline V gene encodes CDR1 SGHRS and CDR2 YFSETQ. The V segment lost 4 bases and the J segment 7 bases; nucleotides outside the gene matches: 12.